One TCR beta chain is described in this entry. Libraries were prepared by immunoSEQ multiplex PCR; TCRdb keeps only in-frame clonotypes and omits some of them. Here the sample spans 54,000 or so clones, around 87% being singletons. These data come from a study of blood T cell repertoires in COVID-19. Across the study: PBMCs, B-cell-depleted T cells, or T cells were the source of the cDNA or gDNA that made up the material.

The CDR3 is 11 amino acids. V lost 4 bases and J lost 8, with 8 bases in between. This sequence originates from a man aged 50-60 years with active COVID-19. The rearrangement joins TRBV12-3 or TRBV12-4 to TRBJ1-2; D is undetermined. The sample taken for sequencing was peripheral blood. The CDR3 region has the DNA TGTGCCAGCAGTTGGAGTTCCGGCTACACCTTC. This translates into CASSWSSGYTF.